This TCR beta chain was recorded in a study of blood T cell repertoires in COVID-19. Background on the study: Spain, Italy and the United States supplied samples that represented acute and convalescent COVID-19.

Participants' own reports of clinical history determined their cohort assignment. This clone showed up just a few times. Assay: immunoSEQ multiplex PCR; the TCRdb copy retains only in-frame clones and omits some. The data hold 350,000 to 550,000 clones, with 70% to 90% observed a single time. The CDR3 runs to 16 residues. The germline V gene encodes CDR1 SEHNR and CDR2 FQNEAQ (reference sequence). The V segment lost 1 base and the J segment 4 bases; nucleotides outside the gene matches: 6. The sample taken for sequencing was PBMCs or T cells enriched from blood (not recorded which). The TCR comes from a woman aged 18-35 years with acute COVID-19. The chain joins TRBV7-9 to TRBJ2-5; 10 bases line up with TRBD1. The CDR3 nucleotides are TGTGCCAGCAGCTTAGGTCGACAGGGGGCCGGAGAGACCCAGTACTTC. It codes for CASSLGRQGAGETQYF.